These 27 T cell receptor beta chains came from one sample sequenced in a study of chemoradiotherapy in HPV16-positive cancers (dated by TCRdb to between 2020 and 2023). Library creation used the immunoSEQ multiplex PCR assay. TCRdb stores this immuneACCESS table with in-frame sequences only. Part of the clones is absent; in the studies checked, under half of the shortfall reflects unresolved V genes, and no reason is known for the rest. This sample has about 5,300 clones in its table, and 65% to 80% of those were observed once. The top ten clones comprise 10% to 15% of the sample. This sample comprised tumor tissue, obtained from a patient who underwent chemoradiotherapy. These receptors came from a human donor with HPV-associated anogenital cancer.

The chain couples TRBV6-5 to TRBJ2-7; no clear D gene. Germline V gives CDR1 MNHEY, CDR2 SVGAGI. This CDR3 has 12 residues. V lost 5 bases and J lost 4, with 9 bases in between. CDR3 sequence reads: CASSEARYEQYF. CDR3 DNA sequence: TGTGCCAGCAGTGAAGCGAGGTACGAGCAGTACTTC.

This clone was detected only a few times. The rearrangement links TRBV9 to TRBJ1-2; no definite D call. From germline, CDR1 is SGDLS and CDR2 YYNGEE. This CDR3 has 14 amino acids. The V gene lost 0 bases and the J gene lost 4 bases, with 10 bases spanning the gap. In DNA form, the CDR3 reads TGTGCCAGCAGCGTAGGGGAGGGCGCCTATGGCTACACCTTC. It specifies CASSVGEGAYGYTF. Together with reference TRBV9 and TRBJ1-2, the CDR3 gives the full variable domain: DSGVTQTPKHLITATGQRVTLRCSPRSGDLSVYWYQQSLDQGLQFLIQYYNGEERAKGNILERFSAQQFPDLHSELNLSSLELGDSALYFCASSVGEGAYGYTFGSGTRLTVV.

The V call is TRBV6-4, the J call TRBJ2-7; maybe TRBD2 (6 bases). Per germline, CDR1 MRHNA and CDR2 SNTAGT. The CDR3 totals 14 residues. The germline V and J ends were trimmed by 10 bases and 3 bases, with 19 bases remaining between them. The CDR3 DNA reads as TGTGCCACCCTTAGCGGACCGGACCTCTACGAGCAGTACTTC. Protein sequence: CATLSGPDLYEQYF.

This clone was recorded only once. The genes are TRBV5-4 and TRBJ2-7; 7 bases fit TRBD1. V lost 0 bases and J lost 1; bases outside the gene matches: 1. This CDR3 region has 14 residues. Germline CDR1 reads SGHNT; CDR2 reads YYREEE (reference sequence). The CDR3 loop is CASSLGDRSYEQYF. The CDR3 bases are TGTGCCAGCAGCTTGGGGGACAGATCCTACGAGCAGTACTTC.

J is TRBJ1-2 and V is TRBV7-9, with D possibly being TRBD1 (5 bases). The CDR3 runs to 14 residues. Trimming cost V 5 bases and J 9 bases, with 19 bases left between them. Germline CDR1 reads SEHNR; CDR2 reads FQNEAQ (reference sequence). DNA for the CDR3: TGTGCCAGCAGCCCCAATCCGTCGACAGAAAGCTACACCTTC. This encodes CASSPNPSTESYTF.

The chain is built from TRBV9 and TRBJ1-4, with D maybe TRBD1 (6 bases). Germline lookup yields CDR1 SGDLS and CDR2 YYNGEE. The CDR3 covers 14 residues. With 4 bases removed from V and 7 bases from J, the gap between germline ends came to 14 bases. The CDR3 DNA reads as TGTGCCAGCAGCTTAGGGGGGGGTAGTGAAAAACTGTTTTTT. It is translated as CASSLGGGSEKLFF.

The rearrangement uses TRBV6-5 and TRBJ1-4; TRBD1 is a possible D gene (6 bases). The CDR3 contains 16 residues. V dropped 4 bases and J dropped 8 bases, with 20 bases sitting between them. CDR1 is MNHEY, CDR2 SVGAGI, per germline. The CDR3 here is CASSSRRGAGQEKLFF. As DNA, the CDR3 is TGTGCCAGCAGTTCCAGACGGGGGGCCGGACAGGAAAAACTGTTTTTT.

This rearrangement joins TRBV10-3 to TRBJ2-1, with D possibly matching TRBD1 (6 bases). Germline V gene lookup returns CDR1 ENHRY and CDR2 SYGVKD. The CDR3 has 12 residues. Trimming took 6 bases from V and 3 from J, leaving 6 bases between them. The CDR3 spells CAIRDSYNEQFF. For the CDR3, the DNA is TGTGCCATCAGGGACAGCTACAATGAGCAGTTCTTC.

The J gene is TRBJ1-4, the V gene TRBV9; D might be TRBD1 (5 bases). CDR1 and CDR2 (germline): SGDLS, YYNGEE. CDR3 size: 14 residues. Trimming took off 2 bases at V and 7 bases at J, with 12 bases between the two ends. As DNA, the CDR3 is TGTGCCAGCAGCGTCCGCCAGGGCTCTGAAAAACTGTTTTTT. It specifies CASSVRQGSEKLFF.

The chain has TRBV7-3 and TRBJ2-3; 13 bases match TRBD2. This CDR3 contains 14 residues. J lost 4 bases, V lost 8 bases, and 3 bases had no gene match. Per the germline V gene, CDR1 is SGHTA and CDR2 is FQGTGA. Written as DNA, the CDR3 is TGTGCCAGCCGGACTAGCGGGGGATCAGATACGCAGTATTTT. It translates to CASRTSGGSDTQYF.

The chain links TRBV4-1 to TRBJ2-2; 16 positions match TRBD2. The germline V gene encodes CDR1 MGHRA and CDR2 YSYEKL. The ends lost 3 bases at V and 6 bases at J; junction bases unmatched: 13. CDR3 length equals 20 residues. The CDR3 coding sequence is TGCGCCAGCAGCCACCCGGGACTAGCGGGAGGGCCAGGGAGGGCCGGGGAGCTGTTTTTT. Translated, it gives CASSHPGLAGGPGRAGELFF.

The rearrangement uses TRBV7-9 and TRBJ2-5; 13 nucleotides match TRBD2. The germline V gene encodes CDR1 SEHNR and CDR2 FQNEAQ (reference sequence). J gave up 5 bases and V 5 bases, and 5 bases lay outside the gene matches. This CDR3 is 15 amino acids long. CDR3 bases: TGTGCCAGCAGCCCCCCGACTAGCGGGAGGGAGACCCAGTACTTC. Translated: CASSPPTSGRETQYF.

The chain couples TRBV18 to TRBJ2-2, with 9 bases that match TRBD2. Germline lookup yields CDR1 KGHSH and CDR2 LQKENI. This CDR3 has 17 residues. V trimming: 1 base; J trimming: 7 bases; junction bases outside the gene matches: 10. CDR3 coding DNA: TGTGCCAGCTCACCACTAGCGGGAGCCGGCCTTGGCGGGGAGCTGTTTTTT. This translates into CASSPLAGAGLGGELFF.

This clone is a singleton in its sample. J is TRBJ2-5 and V is TRBV2, with TRBD2 identical over 7 bases. Germline values: CDR1 SNHLY, CDR2 FYNNEI. J lost 13 bases, V lost 11 bases, and 22 bases had no gene match. The CDR3 runs 14 residues. CDR3 nucleotide sequence: TGTGCCGCCGGGACTACCTGGGTTGCTAGATTTCGGTACTTC. This encodes CAAGTTWVARFRYF.

V gene TRBV28 combines with J gene TRBJ1-3, with a tentative D call TRBD1 (5 bases). The ends were cut back, 3 bases at V and 8 bases at J, with 8 bases in the middle. Looked up from germline, CDR1 is MDHEN and CDR2 is SYDVKM. The CDR3 extends over 12 amino acids. CDR3 sequence (DNA): TGTGCCAGCAGTTTTGCAGGGCACACCATATATTTT. Its protein is CASSFAGHTIYF.

The CDR3 sequence is CASSLGTGEYEQYF. As DNA, the CDR3 is TGTGCCAGCAGCTTAGGGACAGGGGAATACGAGCAGTACTTC. The chain recombines TRBV5-8 with TRBJ2-7, with 10 nucleotides matching TRBD1. CDR3 length: 14 amino acids. CDR1 and CDR2 from the germline V gene are SGHTS and YDEGEE. V was pared by 2 bases and J by 4 bases, with 3 bases of the junction left unmatched.

The gene calls are TRBV4-3 and TRBJ2-7, with 9 bases identical to TRBD1. The length of the CDR3 is 15 residues. After removal of 0 bases from V and 6 bases from J, the junction contained 6 bases not matched to a gene. Looked up from germline, CDR1 is LGHNA and CDR2 is YSLEER. In DNA, the CDR3 is TGCGCCAGCAGCCAAGAACCGGGACAGGGTGGCGAGCAGTACTTC. Encoded protein: CASSQEPGQGGEQYF.

This chain connects TRBV7-6 to TRBJ2-2; D is perhaps TRBD1 (6 bases). Trimming left V 4 bases short and J 15 bases short, with 15 bases between. CDR1 is SGHVS and CDR2 is FNYEAQ in the germline V gene. The CDR3 contains 12 residues. CDR3 DNA sequence: TGTGCCAGCAGCTCATGGCAGGGGACGTTGTTTTTT. Encoded protein: CASSSWQGTLFF.

CDR3 protein: CASSSGRENEQFF. In DNA form, the CDR3 reads TGTGCCAGCAGCTCCGGACGGGAAAATGAGCAGTTCTTC. The chain recombines TRBV11-2 with TRBJ2-1; D is possibly TRBD2 (5 bases). CDR3 length: 13 amino acids. V was shortened by 4 bases and J by 7 bases, with 11 bases between the two germline ends. Germline-derived CDR1 and CDR2 are SGHAT and FQNNGV.

This clone was recorded a few times. The V gene is TRBV11-2, the J gene TRBJ2-2; D might be TRBD1 or TRBD2, each matching 7 bases. Germline assignment: CDR1 SGHAT and CDR2 FQNNGV. The CDR3 extends over 15 amino acids. Trimming pared 5 bases from V and 0 bases from J, leaving 10 bases between. For the CDR3, the DNA is TGTGCCAGCAGCCCAGGGGGGGCGAACACCGGGGAGCTGTTTTTT. Its protein product is CASSPGGANTGELFF.

The chain links TRBV7-3 to TRBJ2-3; the match to TRBD2 covers 7 bases. Trimming at V came to 0 bases and at J to 3 bases, leaving 3 bases not matched to a gene. The CDR3 covers 15 residues. CDR1 SGHTA and CDR2 FQGTGA come from the germline V gene. The CDR3 coding sequence is TGTGCCAGCAGCTTAACGGCGGGAGAGACAGATACGCAGTATTTT. Amino acids: CASSLTAGETDTQYF.

The gene calls are TRBV28 and TRBJ2-3; TRBD1 matches 11 bases. This CDR3 spans 16 amino acids. Per the germline V gene, CDR1 is MDHEN and CDR2 is SYDVKM. V gave up 3 bases and J gave up 2 bases; unmatched junction bases: 4. CDR3: CASSLRDRGFTDTQYF. CDR3 in DNA: TGTGCCAGCAGTTTGAGGGACAGGGGGTTCACAGATACGCAGTATTTT.

The chain recombines TRBV11-2 with TRBJ1-2; 9 nucleotides line up with TRBD1. V gave up 4 bases and J gave up 4 bases; unmatched junction bases: 10. The CDR3 sequence is 16 residues long. From germline, CDR1 is SGHAT and CDR2 FQNNGV. CDR3 in amino acids: CASSSGTGSSSYGYTF. The CDR3 DNA is TGTGCCAGCAGCTCCGGGACAGGGTCTTCTAGCTATGGCTACACCTTC.

This chain links TRBV7-6 with TRBJ2-3, with D possibly matching TRBD2 (6 bases). Trimming stripped 1 base from V and 2 bases from J, with 10 bases between. The CDR3 consists of 15 residues. Germline V gene data show CDR1 as SGHVS and CDR2 as FNYEAQ. The CDR3 loop is CASSLGGGPTDTQYF. The CDR3 DNA reads as TGTGCCAGCAGCTTAGGGGGAGGACCCACAGATACGCAGTATTTT.

This chain uses TRBV5-5 with TRBJ1-2; D gene ambiguous. Germline lookup yields CDR1 SGHKS and CDR2 YYEKEE (reference sequence). V dropped 0 bases and J dropped 7 bases, with 16 bases sitting between them. The CDR3 totals 15 residues. The CDR3 loop reads CASSLGPGGPPGYTF. CDR3 in DNA: TGTGCCAGCAGCTTGGGTCCAGGAGGCCCTCCTGGCTACACCTTC.

V gene TRBV5-4 combines with J gene TRBJ2-5; 9 positions agree with TRBD2. The J call is in doubt because the DNA end fits TRBJ2-7 better. The CDR3 totals 15 residues. Germline V gene sequence: CDR1 SGHNT, CDR2 YYREEE (reference sequence). CDR3 sequence reads: CASSSSGASSYEQYF. CDR3 bases: TGTGCCAGCAGTTCTAGCGGGGCGAGCTCCTACGAGCAGTACTTC.

The J gene is TRBJ2-7, the V gene TRBV30; possible D gene TRBD2, 6 bases. CDR3 size: 12 residues. Germline V gives CDR1 GTSNPN, CDR2 SVGIG (reference sequence). Trimming removed 1 base from V and 7 bases from J, with 11 bases in between. CDR3 in DNA: TGTGCCTGGAGTGGCGGGACGAGAGAGCAGTACTTC. Its translation is CAWSGGTREQYF.